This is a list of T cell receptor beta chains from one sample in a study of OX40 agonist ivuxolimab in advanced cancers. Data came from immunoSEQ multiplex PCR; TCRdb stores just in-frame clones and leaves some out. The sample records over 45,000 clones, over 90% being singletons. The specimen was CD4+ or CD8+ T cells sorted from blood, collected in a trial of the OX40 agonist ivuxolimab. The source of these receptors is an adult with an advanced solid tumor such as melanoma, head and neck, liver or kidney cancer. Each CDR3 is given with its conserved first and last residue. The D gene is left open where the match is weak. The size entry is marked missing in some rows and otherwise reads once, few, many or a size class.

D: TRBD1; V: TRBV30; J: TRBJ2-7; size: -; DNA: TGTGCCTGGAACTCGGGACAGCGCGGCGAGCAGTACTTC; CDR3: CAWNSGQRGEQYF
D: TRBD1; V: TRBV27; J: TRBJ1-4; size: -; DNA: TGTGCCAGCAGAACCGGGACAGTAGTTTTGTTTTTT; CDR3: CASRTGTVVLFF
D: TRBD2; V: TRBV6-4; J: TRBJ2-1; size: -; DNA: TGTGCCAGCAGTGACTCGAGCGGGAGCAATGAGCAGTTCTTC; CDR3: CASSDSSGSNEQFF
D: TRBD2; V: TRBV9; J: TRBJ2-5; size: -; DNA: TGTGCCAGCAGTCCAGAGGCCGGGACTAGCGGCCCTCAAGAGACCCAGTACTTC; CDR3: CASSPEAGTSGPQETQYF
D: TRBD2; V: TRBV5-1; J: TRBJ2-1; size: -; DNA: TGCGCCAGCAGCTTGTGGAGCGGGATGGTCTACAATGAGCAGTTCTTC; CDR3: CASSLWSGMVYNEQFF
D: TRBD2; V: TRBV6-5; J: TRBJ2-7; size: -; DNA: TGTGCCACCGGGGGAGGGCAGGGTAGCGAGCAGTACTTC; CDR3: CATGGGQGSEQYF
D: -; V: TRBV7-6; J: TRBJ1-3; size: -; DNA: TGTGCCAGCACCATTTATCCCACCGACAGTAACTCTGGAAACACCATATATTTT; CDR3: CASTIYPTDSNSGNTIYF
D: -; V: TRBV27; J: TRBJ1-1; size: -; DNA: TGTGCCAGCAGTTTCCAGGGGTCTCAAGCTTTCTTT; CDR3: CASSFQGSQAFF
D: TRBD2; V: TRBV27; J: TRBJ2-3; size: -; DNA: TGTGCCAGCAGTTTATTGCGTCTAGCGGGAGGGCCTCGAGAAGATACGCAGTATTTT; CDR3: CASSLLRLAGGPREDTQYF
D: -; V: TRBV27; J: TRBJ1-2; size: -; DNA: TGTGCCAGCAGTTTCGGGGGGCAAGGTGGCTACACCTTC; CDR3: CASSFGGQGGYTF
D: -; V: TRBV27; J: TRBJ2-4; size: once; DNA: TGTGCCAGCTCCCCAGGGGCCTCATCCACCATGGAGGTCTTC; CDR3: CASSPGASSTMEVF
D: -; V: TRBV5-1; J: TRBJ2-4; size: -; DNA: TGCGCCAGCAGACACCATCAGGGAATTTACGCCAAAAACATTCAGTACTTC; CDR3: CASRHHQGIYAKNIQYF
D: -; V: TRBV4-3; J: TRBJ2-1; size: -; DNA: TGCGCCAGCAGCCAAGCCAACGTGGGACACCCCGATGAGCAGTTCTTC; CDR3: CASSQANVGHPDEQFF
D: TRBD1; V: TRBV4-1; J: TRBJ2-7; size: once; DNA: TGCGCCAGCAGCCAAGGGACAGGGAACGAGCAGTACTTC; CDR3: CASSQGTGNEQYF
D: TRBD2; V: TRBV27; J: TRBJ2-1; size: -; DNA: TGTGCCAGCAGTATAGCGGGGGGCACGAGGAATGAGCAGTTCTTC; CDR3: CASSIAGGTRNEQFF
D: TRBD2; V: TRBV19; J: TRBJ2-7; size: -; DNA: TGTGCCAGTAGTCCAAGGACTAGCGGGGCCCCCCACGAGCAGTACTTC; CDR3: CASSPRTSGAPHEQYF
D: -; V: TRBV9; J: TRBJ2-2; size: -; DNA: TGTGCCAGCAGCCGGGGGACCGGGGAGCTGTTTTTT; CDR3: CASSRGTGELFF
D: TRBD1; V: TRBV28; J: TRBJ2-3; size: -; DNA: TGTGCCAGCAGAGAGGGGGCTGGGACAGTCACAGATACGCAGTATTTT; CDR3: CASREGAGTVTDTQYF
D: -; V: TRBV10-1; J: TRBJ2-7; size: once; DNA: TGCGCCTCCTCCGACAGCGGAGACGAGCAGTACTTC; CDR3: CASSDSGDEQYF
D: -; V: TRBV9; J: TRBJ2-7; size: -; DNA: TGTGCCAGCAGCGTAGGCGTGGGGACCTACGAGCAGTACTTC; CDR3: CASSVGVGTYEQYF
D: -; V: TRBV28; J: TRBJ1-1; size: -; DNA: TGTGCCAGCAGTTTCCCGACTCAGGGCACTGAAGCTTTCTTT; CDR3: CASSFPTQGTEAFF
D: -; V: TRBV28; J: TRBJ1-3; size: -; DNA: TGTGCCAGCACCTCCTCCGGCACGGCTGGAAACACCATATATTTT; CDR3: CASTSSGTAGNTIYF
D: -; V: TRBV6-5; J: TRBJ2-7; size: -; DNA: TGTGCCAGCAGTTACTCAGACTCCTACGAGCAGTACTTC; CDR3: CASSYSDSYEQYF
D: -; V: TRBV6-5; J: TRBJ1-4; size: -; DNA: TGTGCCAGCAGTTTGCTGGCGGATAATGAAAAACTGTTTTTT; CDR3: CASSLLADNEKLFF
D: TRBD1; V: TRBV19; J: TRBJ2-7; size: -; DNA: TGTGCCAGTAGGGAAACAGGGGGCTCCTACGAGCAGTACTTC; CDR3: CASRETGGSYEQYF
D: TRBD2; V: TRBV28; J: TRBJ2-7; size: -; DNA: TGTGCCAGCAGTACCCCCCTAGCGGGAGTAAGGACCTACGAGCAGTACTTC; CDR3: CASSTPLAGVRTYEQYF
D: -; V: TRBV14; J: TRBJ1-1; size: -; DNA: TGTGCCAGCAGCCAAGAGAGCGGGAACACTGAAGCTTTCTTT; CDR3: CASSQESGNTEAFF
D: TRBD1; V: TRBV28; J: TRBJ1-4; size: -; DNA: TGTGCCACCCTCGGGACAGGGGATGAAAAACTGTTTTTT; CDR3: CATLGTGDEKLFF
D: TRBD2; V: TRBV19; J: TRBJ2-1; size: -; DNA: TGTGCCAGTAGCACTCCCTCCGGACTAGCGGATGACTACAATGAGCAGTTCTTC; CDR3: CASSTPSGLADDYNEQFF
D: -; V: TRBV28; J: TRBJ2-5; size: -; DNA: TGTGCCAGCAGTTTATCGGAGCAAGAGACCCAGTACTTC; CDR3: CASSLSEQETQYF
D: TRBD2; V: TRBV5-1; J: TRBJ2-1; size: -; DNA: TGCGCCAGCAGCTTTGCTAGCGGGAGTTATGAGCAGTTCTTC; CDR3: CASSFASGSYEQFF
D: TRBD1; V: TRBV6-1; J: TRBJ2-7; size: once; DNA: TGTGCCAGCAGTGAATTACAGGGGGCGGCCGGCGAGCAGTACTTC; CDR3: CASSELQGAAGEQYF
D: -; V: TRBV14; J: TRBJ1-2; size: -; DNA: TGTGCCAGCAGCCAAGATAAGGGCAGGGGCGACTATGGCTACACCTTC; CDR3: CASSQDKGRGDYGYTF
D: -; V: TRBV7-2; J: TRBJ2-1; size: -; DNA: TGTGCCAGCGAGCCGGACAGTTCGGTCTCCTACAATGAGCAGTTCTTC; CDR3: CASEPDSSVSYNEQFF
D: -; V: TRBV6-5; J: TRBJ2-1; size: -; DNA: TGTGCCAGCAGCCGACAGGCAAATGAGCAGTTCTTC; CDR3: CASSRQANEQFF
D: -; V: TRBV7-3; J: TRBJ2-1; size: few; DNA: TGTGCCAGCAGCTTAAACCCCTCGAGCTACAATGAGCAGTTCTTC; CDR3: CASSLNPSSYNEQFF
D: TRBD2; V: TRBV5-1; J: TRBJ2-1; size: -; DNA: TGCGCCAGCAGCCCTAGCGGCCCCAATGAGCAGTTCTTC; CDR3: CASSPSGPNEQFF
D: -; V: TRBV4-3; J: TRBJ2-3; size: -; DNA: TGCGCCAGCAGCCAAGATAGCCGGGACACTCCGGGTGGCACAGATACGCAGTATTTT; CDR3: CASSQDSRDTPGGTDTQYF
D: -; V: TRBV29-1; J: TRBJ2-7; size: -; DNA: TGCAGCGTTGAAAGGCTAGAATACGAGCAGTACTTC; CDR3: CSVERLEYEQYF
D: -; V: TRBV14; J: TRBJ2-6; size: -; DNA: TGTGCCAGCAGCCAAGAAGGGAGCTCTGGGGCCAACGTCCTGACTTTC; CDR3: CASSQEGSSGANVLTF